The next 2 T cell receptor beta chains were all read from a single sample in a study of blood T cell repertoires in COVID-19. TCRdb's copy holds only in-frame clones and misses some; the assay was immunoSEQ multiplex PCR. The repertoire holds some 47,000 clones, with about nine tenths as singletons. Sequenced material: peripheral blood. The receptors were gathered from an older man with acute or convalescent COVID-19.

In nucleotides, the CDR3 is TGTGCCAGCAGCTTAGTGAGTGCCTATGGCTACACCTTC. Its protein product is CASSLVSAYGYTF. The J gene is TRBJ1-2, the V gene TRBV7-2; D is undetermined. Trimming stripped 1 base from V and 4 bases from J, with 7 bases between. The germline V gene has CDR1 SGHTA and CDR2 FQGNSA. The CDR3 is made up of 13 amino acids.

The chain recombines TRBV4-2 with TRBJ1-5; possible D gene TRBD1, 6 bases. This CDR3 contains 18 residues. Trimming took off 0 bases at V and 1 base at J, with 16 bases between the two ends. Germline loops: CDR1 LGHNA, CDR2 YNFKEQ. The DNA for the CDR3 is TGTGCCAGCAGCCAAGATCTTCGGGCAGGGGACAGCAATCAGCCCCAGCATTTT. It specifies CASSQDLRAGDSNQPQHF.